These 30 T cell receptor beta chains came from one sample sequenced in a study of blood T cell repertoires in COVID-19. The data were produced by immunoSEQ multiplex PCR, yet TCRdb's version contains in-frame clones alone and is incomplete. The sample holds tens of thousands of clones, roughly nine tenths seen once. Source material: peripheral blood. The receptors stem from a human donor in a cohort sampled during active COVID-19.

This clone was counted a single time. The genes are TRBV25-1 and TRBJ1-6; D ambiguous. V was trimmed by 8 bases and J by 9 bases, leaving 17 bases between them. The CDR3 is 14 amino acids. Germline V CDR1 and CDR2: MGHDK, SYGVNS. The CDR3 is CASHRGVEGSPLHF. The CDR3 nucleotides are TGTGCCAGCCATAGAGGAGTGGAGGGTTCACCCCTCCACTTT.

The V and J genes are TRBV6-1 and TRBJ2-3; D perhaps matches TRBD2 (5 bases). The CDR3 loop spans 14 amino acids. The germline gives CDR1 MNHNS, CDR2 SASEGT. V was pared by 2 bases and J by 2 bases, with 8 bases between. The CDR3 spells CASSEPADTDTQYF. The CDR3 DNA follows: TGTGCCAGCAGTGAACCAGCGGACACAGATACGCAGTATTTT.

The chain has TRBV24-1 and TRBJ1-1; TRBD1 agrees at 7 bases. The V and J ends lost 10 bases and 3 bases, in that order; junction bases with no gene match: 7. This CDR3 spans 13 amino acids. Germline V lookup: CDR1 KGHDR, CDR2 SFDVKD. In nucleotides, the CDR3 is TGTGCCACGAACAGGGGCAGCGACACTGAAGCTTTCTTT. Amino acids: CATNRGSDTEAFF.

This clone was counted once. The rearrangement joins TRBV7-2 to TRBJ2-5; TRBD2 matches 8 bases. Germline-derived CDR1 and CDR2 are SGHTA and FQGNSA. This CDR3 is 15 amino acids long. The J segment lost 1 base and the V segment lost 1 base, leaving 2 bases of the junction unmatched. This CDR3 reads CASSLVAGRQETQYF. For the CDR3, the DNA is TGTGCCAGCAGCTTAGTAGCGGGGCGCCAAGAGACCCAGTACTTC.

The chain couples TRBV18 to TRBJ2-7; 8 positions agree with TRBD1. V dropped 5 bases and J dropped 5; count of bases not matched to a gene: 5. The CDR3 has 13 residues. Germline V lookup: CDR1 KGHSH, CDR2 LQKENI. Here the CDR3 DNA reads TGTGCCAGCTCATACGGGACAGGTGACGAGCAGTACTTC. Encoded protein: CASSYGTGDEQYF. The whole variable domain, remainder taken from reference TRBV18 and TRBJ2-7, is NAGVMQNPRHLVRRRGQEARLRCSPMKGHSHVYWYRQLPEEGLKFMVYLQKENIIDESGMPKERFSAEFPKEGPSILRIQQVVRGDSAAYFCASSYGTGDEQYFGPGTRLTVT.

Only one count was recorded for this clone. Written as DNA, the CDR3 is TGCGCCAGCAGCGAAACTACAGGGGACACCGGGGAGCTGTTTTTT. Translated: CASSETTGDTGELFF. The V and J genes are TRBV5-1 and TRBJ2-2, with 7 nucleotides matching TRBD1. Germline trimming cut 4 bases from V and 3 bases from J; bases unmatched to any gene: 6. The CDR3 totals 15 residues. Germline CDR1 SGHRS, CDR2 YFSETQ.

V is TRBV4-2 and J is TRBJ1-1; D is possibly TRBD1 (6 bases). Germline V gives CDR1 LGHNA, CDR2 YNFKEQ. V lost 4 bases, J lost 1 base, and 22 bases lay in between. The CDR3 consists of 18 residues. CDR3 sequence (DNA): TGTGCCAGCAGCCTCGCATACCGGACGGGACAAGCGAACACTGAAGCTTTCTTT. Protein sequence: CASSLAYRTGQANTEAFF.

Notes on this clone: This CDR3 is also generated by other DNA sequences in the sample. This sequence joins TRBV30 and TRBJ1-1; D gene uncertain. The CDR3 length is 12 residues. Trimming took off 5 bases at V and 1 base at J, with 8 bases between the two ends. Germline-derived CDR1 and CDR2 are GTSNPN and SVGIG (reference sequence). CDR3 in DNA: TGTGCCTGGGGGAGGGCGAACACTGAAGCTTTCTTT. This codes for CAWGRANTEAFF.

V is TRBV5-1 and J is TRBJ2-1; 10 bases line up with TRBD2. CDR3 length: 15 residues. CDR1 is SGHRS and CDR2 is YFSETQ in the germline V gene. Germline trimming cut 0 bases from V and 5 bases from J; bases unmatched to any gene: 2. The CDR3 reads CASSLEREGDNEQFF. CDR3 DNA: TGCGCCAGCAGCTTGGAGCGGGAGGGGGACAATGAGCAGTTCTTC. The full variable domain, rest sourced from reference TRBV5-1 and TRBJ2-1, is KAGVTQTPRYLIKTRGQQVTLSCSPISGHRSVSWYQQTPGQGLQFLFEYFSETQRNKGNFPGRFSGRQFSNSRSEMNVSTLELGDSALYLCASSLEREGDNEQFFGPGTRLTVL.

V gene TRBV4-1 combines with J gene TRBJ1-4; weak D call: TRBD1 (5 bases). Germline CDR1 and CDR2: MGHRA and YSYEKL. Trimming took off 4 bases at V and 8 bases at J, with 11 bases between the two ends. This CDR3 comprises 13 residues. CDR3 DNA: TGCGCCAGCAGCCGCTCCGGGGGGGAAAAACTGTTTTTT. Protein sequence: CASSRSGGEKLFF.

The V and J genes are TRBV19 and TRBJ1-2; 7 bases fit TRBD1. J was trimmed by 7 bases and V by 6 bases; bases with no gene match: 8. CDR1 LNHDA and CDR2 SQIVND come from the germline V gene (reference sequence). The CDR3 is 13 amino acids. The CDR3 sequence: CASRGTGAPGYTF. The CDR3 nucleotides are TGTGCCAGTAGGGGAACAGGGGCTCCTGGCTACACCTTC.

This chain links TRBV20-1 with TRBJ2-1; D not certain. The CDR3 is made up of 11 amino acids. Looked up from germline, CDR1 is DFQATT and CDR2 is SNEGSKA (reference sequence). With 5 bases removed from V and 6 bases from J, the gap between germline ends came to 8 bases. The CDR3 coding sequence is TGCAGTGCTGATAGCAGCAATGAGCAGTTCTTC. Protein sequence: CSADSSNEQFF.

The chain recombines TRBV11-2 with TRBJ2-1; TRBD1 matches 8 bases. Germline V lookup: CDR1 SGHAT, CDR2 FQNNGV. The CDR3 has 17 residues. V lost 2 bases and J lost 6; bases outside the gene matches: 12. In DNA, the CDR3 is TGTGCCAGCAGCTTATTTAGGCGGACAGGGTCCACCAATGAGCAGTTCTTC. It specifies CASSLFRRTGSTNEQFF.

The chain employs TRBV11-2 and TRBJ1-2; 8 bases are a match to TRBD1. Germline-derived CDR1 and CDR2 are SGHAT and FQNNGV. There are 15 residues in the CDR3. V was pared by 1 base and J by 6 bases, with 7 bases of the junction left unmatched. The CDR3 DNA follows: TGTGCCAGCAGCTTAGTTTCAGGGGGCGTCGATGGCTACACCTTC. It encodes CASSLVSGGVDGYTF. Full variable domain (outside the CDR3, taken from reference TRBV11-2 and TRBJ1-2): EAGVAQSPRYKIIEKRQSVAFWCNPISGHATLYWYQQILGQGPKLLIQFQNNGVVDDSQLPKDRFSAERLKGVDSTLKIQPAKLEDSAVYLCASSLVSGGVDGYTFGSGTRLTVV.

The rearrangement joins TRBV10-1 to TRBJ2-2; no definite D call. CDR1 and CDR2 from the germline V gene are WNHNN and SYGVQD (reference sequence). The CDR3 spans 17 residues. V shed 0 bases and J shed 1 base, with 12 bases lying between them. CDR3 bases: TGCGCCAGCAGTGAGTCCAATTTGGCGGTGAACACCGGGGAGCTGTTTTTT. This gives the protein CASSESNLAVNTGELFF.

The chain recombines TRBV28 with TRBJ1-2; a weak D match, TRBD1 (5 bases). V was trimmed by 7 bases and J by 3 bases, leaving 18 bases between them. CDR1 is MDHEN, CDR2 SYDVKM, per germline. CDR3 length: 15 amino acids. The CDR3 nucleotides read TGTGCCAGCACTCCTCAAAAGGGGTCGGACTATGGCTACACCTTC. This translates into CASTPQKGSDYGYTF.

This clone was observed once. V gene TRBV5-6 combines with J gene TRBJ2-5; D unclear. The CDR3 is 11 amino acids. Germline-derived CDR1 and CDR2 are SGHDT and YYEEEE. Between the trimmed V and J ends, which lost 3 bases and 5 bases, there was a span of 5 bases. The DNA for the CDR3 is TGTGCCAGCAGCTCTTCGGAGACCCAGTACTTC. Its protein product is CASSSSETQYF. Full variable domain (outside the CDR3, taken from reference TRBV5-6 and TRBJ2-5): DAGVTQSPTHLIKTRGQQVTLRCSPKSGHDTVSWYQQALGQGPQFIFQYYEEEERQRGNFPDRFSGHQFPNYSSELNVNALLLGDSALYLCASSSSETQYFGPGTRLLVL.

The gene calls are TRBV5-4 and TRBJ1-2, with a weak D call TRBD1 (5 bases). The CDR3 extends over 14 amino acids. CDR1 SGHNT and CDR2 YYREEE come from the germline V gene (reference sequence). The V and J ends lost 4 bases and 5 bases respectively, with 15 bases between them. Here the CDR3 reads CASSPGGLRYGYTF. The DNA for the CDR3 is TGTGCCAGCAGCCCTGGGGGACTCCGATATGGCTACACCTTC.

V and J are TRBV12-3 or TRBV12-4 and TRBJ2-5, with D possibly being TRBD1 (5 bases). V was pared by 2 bases and J by 7 bases, with 8 bases between. The CDR3 has 12 residues. The CDR3 DNA is TGTGCCAGCAGTTTACTCGACAGGACCCAGTACTTC. Amino acids: CASSLLDRTQYF.

This chain joins TRBV2 and TRBJ1-1, with 10 bases aligning to TRBD1. The germline CDR1 and CDR2 sequences are SNHLY and FYNNEI. The CDR3 has 15 amino acids. V trimming: 6 bases; J trimming: 3 bases; junction bases outside the gene matches: 7. CDR3 region: CASSAWDRGDTEAFF. The CDR3 nucleotides are TGTGCCAGCAGCGCTTGGGACAGGGGAGACACTGAAGCTTTCTTT.

This rearrangement joins TRBV27 to TRBJ1-5; D is ambiguous. Germline CDR1 and CDR2: MNHEY and SMNVEV (reference sequence). V lost 5 bases to trimming and J lost 0 bases, with 17 bases between them. The length of the CDR3 is 17 residues. The CDR3 bases are TGTGCCAGCAGTCCAGATTGGCCAAATTATAGCAATCAGCCCCAGCATTTT. This encodes CASSPDWPNYSNQPQHF.

The chain uses TRBV3-1 (or the pseudogene TRBV3-2) and TRBJ2-5; a weak D match, TRBD1 (5 bases). Trimming removed 5 bases at V and 2 bases at J, with 15 bases between. The CDR3 consists of 15 residues. Germline V gene lookup returns CDR1 LGHDT and CDR2 YNNKEL (reference sequence). In nucleotides, the CDR3 is TGTGCCAGCAGCTGGACGGAAGGGGTTCAAGAGACCCAGTACTTC. As protein: CASSWTEGVQETQYF.

The chain employs TRBV6-5 and TRBJ1-2, with D possibly being TRBD1 (5 bases). Germline-derived CDR1 and CDR2 are MNHEY and SVGAGI. The CDR3 runs to 14 residues. Trimming took 6 bases from V and 3 from J, leaving 14 bases between them. CDR3 sequence reads: CASSPTAGYYGYTF. DNA for the CDR3: TGTGCCAGCAGCCCGACAGCTGGATACTATGGCTACACCTTC.

This clone was observed once. This sequence joins TRBV9 and TRBJ2-3; tentative D call: TRBD1 (5 bases). From germline, CDR1 is SGDLS and CDR2 YYNGEE. The CDR3 has 14 amino acids. Trimming removed 3 bases from V and 4 bases from J, with 12 bases in between. In nucleotides, the CDR3 is TGTGCCAGCAGCGGCGACAGTTGGGCAGATACGCAGTATTTT. It specifies CASSGDSWADTQYF.

The genes are TRBV10-3 and TRBJ1-2; D is ambiguous. Trimming removed 3 bases at V and 6 bases at J, with 11 bases between. The CDR3 covers 13 residues. Germline V gene lookup returns CDR1 ENHRY and CDR2 SYGVKD. The CDR3 DNA reads as TGTGCCATCAGTGACCTAACGAATAATGGCTACACCTTC. As protein: CAISDLTNNGYTF.

The rearrangement links TRBV4-3 to TRBJ2-1; 9 bases fit TRBD1. Germline CDR1 reads LGHNA; CDR2 reads YSLEER. The CDR3 is made up of 15 amino acids. The ends lost 4 bases at V and 5 bases at J; junction bases unmatched: 6. CDR3 region: CASSPGQGSHNEQFF. In nucleotides, the CDR3 is TGCGCCAGCAGCCCCGGACAGGGGTCCCACAATGAGCAGTTCTTC.

The chain uses TRBV14 and TRBJ2-1; D may be TRBD1 (6 bases). The ends were cut back, 2 bases at V and 7 bases at J, with 15 bases in the middle. Germline V lookup: CDR1 SGHDN, CDR2 FVKESK. This CDR3 has 15 residues. The CDR3 loop reads CASSQQGVRGNEQFF. The CDR3 coding sequence is TGTGCCAGCAGCCAACAAGGGGTGAGGGGGAATGAGCAGTTCTTC. Full variable domain (missing parts from reference TRBV14 and TRBJ2-1): EAGVTQFPSHSVIEKGQTVTLRCDPISGHDNLYWYRRVMGKEIKFLLHFVKESKQDESGMPNNRFLAERTGGTYSTLKVQPAELEDSGVYFCASSQQGVRGNEQFFGPGTRLTVL.

V is TRBV7-9 and J is TRBJ2-5; no clear D. The germline gives CDR1 SEHNR, CDR2 FQNEAQ (reference sequence). Trimming took off 6 bases at V and 5 bases at J, with 10 bases between the two ends. The CDR3 has 12 residues. The CDR3 loop is CASSRWAETQYF. For the CDR3, the DNA is TGTGCCAGCAGTCGTTGGGCGGAGACCCAGTACTTC.

The chain is built from TRBV6-5 and TRBJ1-2; the match to TRBD1 covers 12 bases. V shed 0 bases, J shed 7 bases, and the junction held 6 bases outside the gene matches. Germline assignment: CDR1 MNHEY and CDR2 SVGAGI. This CDR3 region has 16 residues. The CDR3, as DNA: TGTGCCAGCAGTTACTCAGGGACAGGGGGCTTCTTTGGCTACACCTTC. This encodes CASSYSGTGGFFGYTF.

In DNA, the CDR3 is TGTGCCAGCAGCTTAATGGGGGCAGAGACAAGGGAGCAGTACGTC. The encoded protein is CASSLMGAETREQYV. The V and J genes are TRBV11-2 and TRBJ2-7; tentatively, D is TRBD1 (6 bases). V lost 2 bases, J lost 7 bases, and 18 bases lay in between. Germline CDR1 SGHAT, CDR2 FQNNGV. This CDR3 has 15 residues.